The present TCR beta chain was sequenced within a study of identical twins. The study's findings and limits: Beta out-of-frame sequences displayed a weaker excess of sharing between twins. Monozygotic twin pairs showed more out-of-frame TCR alpha sharing than models estimated. Researchers reported excess low generation probability among twin-shared out-of-frame alpha sequences.

Unique molecular identifiers were present on the cDNA, and a universal primer site came from template switching. TCRdb reprocessed the 5' RACE reads with MiXCR, giving one entry per CDR3 protein. The sample holds approximately 690,000 distinct CDR3 sequences, around 6% seen once. This clonotype has more than one count but fewer than ten. The target antigen is unknown. The sample taken for sequencing was naive T cells sorted from blood. The sequence came from a man aged 18 to 29 in good health.

The CDR3 region is CAWKWGTSGRGYNEQFF. The CDR3 coding sequence is TGTGCCTGGAAGTGGGGGACTAGCGGGAGGGGCTACAATGAGCAGTTCTTC. This chain connects TRBV30 to TRBJ2-1, with 16 bases identical to TRBD2. The CDR3 has 17 amino acids. Germline V gene data show CDR1 as GTSNPN and CDR2 as SVGIG (reference sequence). The trim removed 4 bases at V and 3 bases at J, leaving 6 bases unmatched.